This T cell receptor (beta chain) was obtained from a study of regulatory T cells. Regarding the study as a whole: Regulatory T cells from CD3G-deficient patients were less diverse than autologous conventional CD4+ cells and control regulatory cells. Patient repertoires had restricted TRB V-J pairs and skewed V and J usage, most in Tregs.

The primer mix had 52 TRBV and 13 TRBJ primers. Clones were read by immunoSEQ multiplex PCR, and TCRdb kept only the in-frame ones, dropping some. The table lists fewer than 6,500 clones, roughly nine tenths of them singletons. Only one count was recorded for this clone. Its antigen is unidentified. CD4+ T cells were divided by sorting: CD25-high CD127-low Tregs, CD25-low CD127-high conventional cells. Trimming stripped 5 bases from V and 3 bases from J, with 13 bases between. Germline V gene sequence: CDR1 MDHEN, CDR2 SYDVKM. There are 15 residues in the CDR3. Sequencing input: CD4+ Tregs sorted from blood. The chain carries TRBV28 and TRBJ2-2; a weak D match, TRBD1 (5 bases). This TCR was sampled from a person aged 18 to 35 with CD3G deficiency. This CDR3 reads CASSQLDRHTGELFF. Written as DNA, the CDR3 is TGTGCCAGCAGTCAATTAGACAGACACACCGGGGAGCTGTTTTTT.